A selection of T cell receptor beta chains follows, all from one sample in a study of T cell responses to AZD1222 COVID-19 vaccine. Some clones are missing from TCRdb's copy, which holds only in-frame ones; the method was immunoSEQ multiplex PCR. In the table there are 110,000 to 150,000 clones, over 75% of which are singletons. The material was peripheral blood, obtained on day 0 of AZD1222 vaccination. All receptors derive from an adult in good health. Each CDR3 is given with its conserved first and last residue. The D gene is left open where the match is weak.

v_gene: TRBV3-1/TRBV3-2; d_gene: .; j_gene: TRBJ1-1; CDR3nt: TGTGCCAGCAGCCAAGTAATACAGTTGAACACTGAAGCTTTCTTT; CDR3aa: CASSQVIQLNTEAFF
v_gene: TRBV12-3/TRBV12-4; d_gene: .; j_gene: TRBJ2-7; CDR3nt: TGTGCCAGCAGGACCGGGAGCTCCTACGAGCAGTACTTC; CDR3aa: CASRTGSSYEQYF
v_gene: TRBV12-3/TRBV12-4; d_gene: .; j_gene: TRBJ1-2; CDR3nt: TGTGCCTACAGGGATGACTATGGCTACACCTTC; CDR3aa: CAYRDDYGYTF
v_gene: TRBV2; d_gene: TRBD1; j_gene: TRBJ2-7; CDR3nt: TGTGCCAGCAGGGGACAGGATCCGGGTGAGCAGTACTTC; CDR3aa: CASRGQDPGEQYF
v_gene: TRBV11-2; d_gene: TRBD2; j_gene: TRBJ2-5; CDR3nt: TGTGCCAGCAGCTCCCAAGGACTAGCGTGGGGGGGCCAGTACTTC; CDR3aa: CASSSQGLAWGGQYF
v_gene: TRBV18; d_gene: .; j_gene: TRBJ1-1; CDR3nt: TGTGCCAGCTCACCCCTGAACACTGAAGCTTTCTTT; CDR3aa: CASSPLNTEAFF
v_gene: TRBV7-9; d_gene: .; j_gene: TRBJ1-1; CDR3nt: TGTGCCAGCAGCTTTCCGGGACAACGCGGAGCTTTCTTT; CDR3aa: CASSFPGQRGAFF
v_gene: TRBV19; d_gene: TRBD2; j_gene: TRBJ2-7; CDR3nt: TGTGCCAGTAGTAATAGCGGGGAATCCTACGAGCAGTACTTC; CDR3aa: CASSNSGESYEQYF
v_gene: TRBV5-1; d_gene: TRBD2; j_gene: TRBJ2-1; CDR3nt: TGCGCCAGCAGAACTAGCGGATCCTACAATGAGCAGTTCTTC; CDR3aa: CASRTSGSYNEQFF
v_gene: TRBV28; d_gene: .; j_gene: TRBJ2-2; CDR3nt: TGTGCCAGCAGTTTAACAGGTCCAGGCACCGGGGAGCTGTTTTTT; CDR3aa: CASSLTGPGTGELFF
v_gene: TRBV20-1; d_gene: TRBD2; j_gene: TRBJ2-7; CDR3nt: TGCAGTGCTAGTATCGGAGCGGGGGATTACTACGAGCAGTACTTC; CDR3aa: CSASIGAGDYYEQYF
v_gene: TRBV7-9; d_gene: .; j_gene: TRBJ2-1; CDR3nt: TGTGCCAGCAGCTTAGTAGCTGGGGAGCAGTTCTTC; CDR3aa: CASSLVAGEQFF
v_gene: TRBV6-2/TRBV6-3; d_gene: TRBD2; j_gene: TRBJ2-3; CDR3nt: TGTGCCAGCAGTTACACTAAGCGGGGCCTCCCCACAGATACGCAGTATTTT; CDR3aa: CASSYTKRGLPTDTQYF
v_gene: TRBV12-3/TRBV12-4; d_gene: .; j_gene: TRBJ1-5; CDR3nt: TGTGCCAGCAGGGAAAACACGAATCAGCCCCAGCATTTT; CDR3aa: CASRENTNQPQHF